These 27 T cell receptor beta chains share one sample of origin, sequenced in a study of blood T cells in healthy people across ages. Combining a sample-barcoded 5' primer with a J-beta primer mix, a second PCR ran for 7 to 11 cycles. TCRdb independently ran MiXCR on the 5' RACE reads; one entry per CDR3 protein. The sample yields about 930,000 distinct CDR3 sequences, under 35% seen once. These records were also assigned to another study, of T cells of mothers and their children.

The sequenced sample consisted of blood. The source is a woman aged 40-49 years in good health.

This clonotype was picked up a small number of times. The genes are TRBV4-2 and TRBJ2-3; 9 bases match TRBD2. CDR1 LGHNA and CDR2 YNFKEQ come from the germline V gene. The CDR3 runs 16 residues. The J segment lost 4 bases and the V segment lost 0 bases, leaving 5 bases of the junction unmatched. For the CDR3, the DNA is TGTGCCAGCAGCCAAGACAAGCGGGGGGTACCAGATACGCAGTATTTT. Encoded protein: CASSQDKRGVPDTQYF.

This chain connects TRBV7-2 to TRBJ2-7, with a weak D call TRBD2 (5 bases). With 1 base removed from V and 4 bases from J, the gap between germline ends came to 8 bases. This CDR3 has 13 residues. Germline CDR1 and CDR2: SGHTA and FQGNSA. CDR3 nucleotide sequence: TGTGCCAGCAGCTTAGTGGGAGAATACGAGCAGTACTTC. Translated: CASSLVGEYEQYF. The whole variable domain, remainder taken from reference TRBV7-2 and TRBJ2-7, is GAGVSQSPSNKVTEKGKDVELRCDPISGHTALYWYRQSLGQGLEFLIYFQGNSAPDKSGLPSDRFSAERTGGSVSTLTIQRTQQEDSAVYLCASSLVGEYEQYFGPGTRLTVT.

The rearrangement links TRBV28 to TRBJ2-1; D is perhaps TRBD1 (6 bases). Between the trimmed V and J ends, which lost 4 bases and 10 bases, there was a span of 11 bases. The CDR3 has 12 amino acids. The germline gives CDR1 MDHEN, CDR2 SYDVKM. The CDR3 here is CASSSSTGEQFF. The CDR3 nucleotides are TGTGCCAGCAGTTCCTCGACAGGCGAGCAGTTCTTC.

This clonotype was counted ten times or more. The chain links TRBV12-3 or TRBV12-4 to TRBJ2-7; D is perhaps TRBD1 (5 bases). Trimming removed 4 bases from V and 2 bases from J, with 9 bases in between. This CDR3 region has 13 residues. The CDR3 is CASSSDTPYEQYF. CDR3 nucleotides: TGTGCCAGCAGTTCGGACACGCCCTACGAGCAGTACTTC.

As for this clonotype: A much bigger clone sits one base away, suggesting this may be a read error. The rearrangement uses TRBV9 and TRBJ2-1; 11 nucleotides match TRBD1. CDR1 is SGDLS, CDR2 YYNGEE, per germline. CDR3 size: 16 residues. CDR3 in amino acids: CASNVAAGQGVNEQFF. The DNA of the CDR3 is TGTGCCAGCAACGTAGCGGCGGGACAGGGGGTTAATGAGCAGTTCTTC.

This clonotype has ten or more counts. The chain has TRBV20-1 and TRBJ1-6; D is uncertain. CDR3 length: 15 amino acids. Germline V gene data show CDR1 as DFQATT and CDR2 as SNEGSKA (reference sequence). Trimming shortened V by 1 base and J by 4 bases, and 11 bases separated the two germline ends. This chain's CDR3 is CSARGHGGYNSPLHF. DNA for the CDR3: TGCAGTGCTAGAGGGCATGGCGGGTATAATTCACCCCTCCACTTT.

V usage is TRBV7-2 and J usage is TRBJ2-4, with a weak D call TRBD1 (6 bases). The length of the CDR3 is 18 residues. V lost 1 base, J lost 0 bases, and 16 bases lay in between. From germline, CDR1 is SGHTA and CDR2 FQGNSA. The CDR3 protein is CASSLETGLAVAKNIQYF. The CDR3, as DNA: TGTGCCAGCAGCTTAGAAACAGGGCTAGCAGTAGCCAAAAACATTCAGTACTTC.

This clonotype showed up many times. CDR3 nucleotide sequence: TGTGCCATCAGTGACCTTGGGACTAGCGGGAACTACGAGCAGTACTTC. Residues: CAISDLGTSGNYEQYF. V is TRBV10-3 and J is TRBJ2-7; TRBD2 aligns across 13 bases. The CDR3 spans 16 residues. Trimming removed 3 bases from V and 3 bases from J; junction bases left unmatched: 5. Germline lookup yields CDR1 ENHRY and CDR2 SYGVKD.

This clonotype was seen at least ten times. V gene TRBV19 combines with J gene TRBJ2-7; 11 positions match TRBD2. J lost 2 bases, V lost 3 bases, and 9 bases had no gene match. Looked up from germline, CDR1 is LNHDA and CDR2 is SQIVND (reference sequence). The CDR3 has 17 amino acids. The CDR3 DNA reads as TGTGCCAGTAGTATCCCCCCACTAGCGGGGGTCGCCTACGAGCAGTACTTC. It is translated as CASSIPPLAGVAYEQYF.

On this clonotype: A much larger clone differs by one base, so this may be a read error. The chain links TRBV5-5 to TRBJ1-1; D gene ambiguous. V dropped 5 bases and J dropped 14 bases, with 16 bases sitting between them. This CDR3 region has 11 residues. The germline CDR1 and CDR2 sequences are SGHKS and YYEKEE (reference sequence). The CDR3, as DNA: TGTGCCAGCAGGATGACGTCGATGCCGTTCTTT. It codes for CASRMTSMPFF. Filled out from reference TRBV5-5 and TRBJ1-1, the complete variable domain reads DAGVTQSPTHLIKTRGQQVTLRCSPISGHKSVSWYQQVLGQGPQFIFQYYEKEERGRGNFPDRFSARQFPNYSSELNVNALLLGDSALYLCASRMTSMPFFGQGTRLTVV.

Only a few counts were recorded for this clonotype. The CDR3 bases are TGCGCCAGCAGCTTGGAAGGGTCAGATACGCAGTATTTT. Protein sequence: CASSLEGSDTQYF. The chain is built from TRBV5-1 and TRBJ2-3; D gene uncertain. Trimming took 0 bases from V and 4 from J, leaving 6 bases between them. The CDR3 has 13 residues. Germline CDR1 and CDR2: SGHRS and YFSETQ.

DNA for the CDR3: TGTGCCACCAGCAGAGAACGAGGGGTTGAGACCCAGTACTTC. Amino acids: CATSRERGVETQYF. This chain uses TRBV15 with TRBJ2-5; D assignment may be TRBD1 or TRBD2 (5 bases each). Germline-derived CDR1 and CDR2 are LNHNV and YYDKDF (reference sequence). The CDR3 contains 14 residues. Trimming pared 0 bases from V and 5 bases from J, leaving 10 bases between.

This clonotype was picked up a small number of times. The rearrangement joins TRBV14 to TRBJ1-2; 7 nucleotides match TRBD1. The CDR3 has 12 amino acids. Germline V lookup: CDR1 SGHDN, CDR2 FVKESK. Trimming cost V 6 bases and J 5 bases; bases outside gene matches: 3. The CDR3 loop reads CASRVTGYGYTF. The CDR3 DNA reads TGTGCCAGCAGGGTGACAGGGTATGGCTACACCTTC.

This chain joins TRBV11-2 and TRBJ1-2; 7 nucleotides match TRBD1. CDR1 is SGHAT, CDR2 FQNNGV, per germline. The CDR3 covers 15 residues. Unmatched junction bases numbered 6, after V lost 1 base and J lost 4 bases. For the CDR3, the DNA is TGTGCCAGCAGCTTAGGGGGGACAGCTTTCTATGGCTACACCTTC. This gives the protein CASSLGGTAFYGYTF.

This clonotype was seen a handful of times. The CDR3, as DNA: TGCGCCAGCAGCCCTCGGGACAGGGACTATGGCTACACCTTC. Amino acids: CASSPRDRDYGYTF. The chain couples TRBV4-1 to TRBJ1-2, with 9 bases fitting TRBD1. The CDR3 is made up of 14 amino acids. From germline, CDR1 is MGHRA and CDR2 YSYEKL. V trimming: 4 bases; J trimming: 3 bases; junction bases outside the gene matches: 3.

The chain combines TRBV5-1 with TRBJ2-3, with 12 nucleotides matching TRBD1. V lost 4 bases to trimming and J lost 6 bases; unmatched junction nucleotides: 6. The CDR3 has 15 residues. Germline CDR1 reads SGHRS; CDR2 reads YFSETQ. CDR3: CASSLSGTGGDTQYF. CDR3 nucleotides: TGCGCCAGCAGCCTAAGCGGGACAGGGGGCGATACGCAGTATTTT.

The V call is TRBV14, the J call TRBJ2-1; TRBD2 aligns across 7 bases. Germline lookup yields CDR1 SGHDN and CDR2 FVKESK. V was pared by 5 bases and J by 9 bases, with 7 bases of the junction left unmatched. The CDR3 covers 13 residues. The CDR3 reads CASSYRLAGEQFF. CDR3 coding DNA: TGTGCCAGCAGCTACCGACTAGCCGGTGAGCAGTTCTTC.

Comments on this clonotype: The junction departs from germline at one end; a sequencing error may be responsible. The V and J genes are TRBV20-1 and TRBJ2-6; TRBD1 aligns across 9 bases. CDR1 is DFQATT, CDR2 SNEGSKA, per germline (reference sequence). The CDR3 extends over 16 amino acids. The CDR3 nucleotides read TGCAGTGCTAGATCGGACAGGGGCTCTGGGACCAACGTCCTGACGTTC. Amino acid sequence: CSARSDRGSGTNVLTF.

A note on this clonotype: The junction and the germline gene differ at one end; a read error may be behind it. J is TRBJ1-5 and V is TRBV12-3 or TRBV12-4; 7 bases match TRBD1. The CDR3 is 16 amino acids. The chain's CDR3 is CAGSPDRVLPGQPQHF. The DNA for the CDR3 is TGTGCCGGCAGCCCTGACAGGGTTCTCCCGGGTCAGCCCCAGCATTTT.

The chain carries TRBV29-1 and TRBJ2-4; possibly TRBD2 for D (5 bases). V was clipped by 6 bases and J by 4 bases, with 19 bases between them. There are 15 residues in the CDR3. Looked up from germline, CDR1 is SQVTM and CDR2 is ANQGSEA. CDR3 sequence (DNA): TGCAGCGTCGCTCTCCGGGGAAAGCTGAAAAACATTCAGTACTTC. This translates into CSVALRGKLKNIQYF.

CDR3 loop: CASSLKGHSEQFF. The CDR3, as DNA: TGTGCCAGCAGCTTAAAGGGTCATAGTGAGCAGTTCTTC. This chain links TRBV7-9 with TRBJ2-1, with no clear D. The CDR3 has 13 residues. The V and J ends lost 2 bases and 9 bases respectively, with 11 bases between them. Germline V lookup: CDR1 SEHNR, CDR2 FQNEAQ (reference sequence). Combining the CDR3 with reference TRBV7-9 and TRBJ2-1 gives the whole variable domain DTGVSQNPRHKITKRGQNVTFRCDPISEHNRLYWYRQTLGQGPEFLTYFQNEAQLEKSRLLSDRFSAERPKGSFSTLEIQRTEQGDSAMYLCASSLKGHSEQFFGPGTRLTVL.

The chain combines TRBV2 with TRBJ1-5; TRBD1 is a possible D gene (5 bases). Germline V gives CDR1 SNHLY, CDR2 FYNNEI. CDR3 length: 15 residues. V lost 6 bases to trimming and J lost 7 bases, with 19 bases between them. The DNA for the CDR3 is TGTGCCAGCAGAACGGACAAGTCGGTCAGCCAGCCCCAGCATTTT. Translating gives CASRTDKSVSQPQHF.

This chain links TRBV20-1 with TRBJ2-7; 11 nucleotides agree with TRBD2. V lost 6 bases and J lost 0; bases outside the gene matches: 7. The CDR3 is 15 residues long. Per the germline V gene, CDR1 is DFQATT and CDR2 is SNEGSKA (reference sequence). Here the CDR3 DNA reads TGCAGTGCGCGGAAACTAGCGGGAGACTCCTACGAGCAGTACTTC. Translation: CSARKLAGDSYEQYF.

CDR3 protein: CASANWGQNEQFF. Written as DNA, the CDR3 is TGTGCCAGCGCCAACTGGGGGCAGAATGAGCAGTTCTTC. The rearrangement joins TRBV3-1 to TRBJ2-1; possible D gene TRBD1, 6 bases. From germline, CDR1 is LGHDT and CDR2 YNNKEL (reference sequence). The V end lost 8 bases, the J end lost 7 bases, and 15 bases lay between the germline ends. The CDR3 length is 13 residues.

The gene calls are TRBV18 and TRBJ1-1; 11 positions match TRBD1. Germline assignment: CDR1 KGHSH and CDR2 LQKENI. The J segment lost 1 base and the V segment lost 1 base, leaving 11 bases of the junction unmatched. CDR3 length: 19 amino acids. The CDR3 loop is CASSPLLGDRGWANTEAFF. The CDR3 nucleotides are TGTGCCAGCTCACCACTTCTCGGGGACAGGGGGTGGGCGAACACTGAAGCTTTCTTT.

As to this clonotype: A junction boundary mismatches the germline segment, possibly from a read error. The V call is TRBV9, the J call TRBJ1-4, with TRBD1 matching over 8 bases. Germline CDR1 and CDR2: SGDLS and YYNGEE. The CDR3 is made up of 14 amino acids. DNA of the CDR3: TGTGCCAGCAGCGTGAGACAGGGGAGGGAAAAACGGTTTTTT. Its protein product is CASSVRQGREKRFF.

Comments on this clonotype: A much larger clone differs by one base, so this may be a read error. The chain uses TRBV27 and TRBJ2-5; 7 bases agree with TRBD2. CDR3 length: 13 residues. Germline CDR1 reads MNHEY; CDR2 reads SMNVEV (reference sequence). With 6 bases clipped from V and 2 bases from J, the junction kept 3 bases outside the gene matches. The CDR3 DNA is TGTGCCAGCAGGTCGGGACTACAAGAGACCCAGTACTTC. It is translated as CASRSGLQETQYF.